This T cell receptor beta chain was retrieved from a study of blood T cells in healthy people across ages. CDR1 is SGHTA and CDR2 is FQGNSA in the germline V gene. This CDR3 contains 16 residues. V shed 5 bases and J 2 bases; nucleotides not matched to a gene: 10. For the second PCR, which ran for about 6 to 11 cycles, a sample-barcoded 5' primer and a J-beta primer mix were used. TCRdb passed the 5' RACE reads through MiXCR, listing each CDR3 protein once. The data show over 500,000 distinct CDR3 sequences, approximately 26% seen once. Only a few counts were recorded for this clonotype. The same sample was also used in a study of T cells of mothers and their children.

The specimen sequenced was blood. The receptor was isolated from a boy between 2 and 10 years old in good health. The chain carries TRBV7-2 and TRBJ2-7; 9 bases map to TRBD2. CDR3 sequence reads: CASSQSSSGGPYEQYF. In DNA, the CDR3 is TGTGCCAGCAGCCAGAGTAGTAGCGGGGGACCCTACGAGCAGTACTTC.